This is a list of T cell receptor beta chains from one sample in a study of shared clonotypes between healthy human individuals. Assay used: immunoSEQ multiplex PCR; TCRdb lists only in-frame clones, some missing. Of some 2.1 million clones detected, 85% to 95% appear once; the ten largest clones hold roughly 1%. The sample was naive CD8+ T cells sorted from blood. The source of these receptors is a man aged 18 to 29 in good health. The CDR3 runs from the conserved cysteine through the conserved F or W. D genes are given only for firm matches. The size field is filled for only some rows; it gives once, few, many or a size class.

clone size: .; D gene: .; J gene: TRBJ2-7; V gene: TRBV27; CDR3 protein: CASSPAYGGYYEQYF; CDR3 DNA: TGTGCCAGCAGTCCCGCATATGGAGGTTACTACGAGCAGTACTTC
clone size: .; D gene: TRBD1; J gene: TRBJ2-7; V gene: TRBV10-2; CDR3 protein: CASSESSGTGAHEQYF; CDR3 DNA: TGCGCCAGCAGTGAGTCTAGCGGGACAGGGGCCCACGAGCAGTACTTC
clone size: .; D gene: .; J gene: TRBJ2-2; V gene: TRBV27; CDR3 protein: CASRGNPDGTGELFF; CDR3 DNA: TGTGCCAGCAGGGGCAACCCGGACGGCACCGGGGAGCTGTTTTTT
clone size: .; D gene: .; J gene: TRBJ1-2; V gene: TRBV9; CDR3 protein: CASAEAPNFNYGYTF; CDR3 DNA: TGTGCCAGCGCCGAGGCCCCCAACTTTAACTATGGCTACACCTTC
clone size: .; D gene: TRBD2; J gene: TRBJ2-3; V gene: TRBV29-1; CDR3 protein: CSVEDVKREATDTQYF; CDR3 DNA: TGCAGCGTTGAAGATGTGAAGCGGGAGGCCACAGATACGCAGTATTTT
clone size: .; D gene: TRBD2; J gene: TRBJ2-5; V gene: TRBV6-5; CDR3 protein: CASSLTSGKGETQYF; CDR3 DNA: TGTGCCAGCAGTCTAACTAGCGGGAAAGGAGAGACCCAGTACTTC
clone size: .; D gene: .; J gene: TRBJ2-7; V gene: TRBV6-1; CDR3 protein: CASSVYRGTYEQYF; CDR3 DNA: TGTGCCAGCAGTGTCTATAGAGGAACCTACGAGCAGTACTTC
clone size: .; D gene: .; J gene: TRBJ2-1; V gene: TRBV11-2; CDR3 protein: CASSLGSHYNEQFF; CDR3 DNA: TGTGCCAGCAGCTTAGGGTCCCACTACAATGAGCAGTTCTTC
clone size: .; D gene: .; J gene: TRBJ1-1; V gene: TRBV7-8; CDR3 protein: CASSLRAYGGYTEAFF; CDR3 DNA: TGTGCCAGCAGCTTAAGGGCCTACGGGGGGTACACTGAAGCTTTCTTT
clone size: once; D gene: .; J gene: TRBJ2-5; V gene: TRBV7-8; CDR3 protein: CASSPQETQYF; CDR3 DNA: TGTGCCAGCAGCCCTCAAGAGACCCAGTACTTC
clone size: .; D gene: TRBD1; J gene: TRBJ2-7; V gene: TRBV5-1; CDR3 protein: CASSLGTEYYEQYF; CDR3 DNA: TGCGCCAGCAGCTTAGGGACAGAGTACTACGAGCAGTACTTC
clone size: .; D gene: TRBD1; J gene: TRBJ2-7; V gene: TRBV4-1; CDR3 protein: CASSAGQGSSYEQYF; CDR3 DNA: TGCGCCAGCAGCGCCGGACAGGGTTCCTCCTACGAGCAGTACTTC
clone size: .; D gene: TRBD1; J gene: TRBJ1-1; V gene: TRBV6-5; CDR3 protein: CASSYLQGVAEAFF; CDR3 DNA: TGTGCCAGCAGTTACTTACAGGGGGTGGCTGAAGCTTTCTTT
clone size: .; D gene: .; J gene: TRBJ2-3; V gene: TRBV6-5; CDR3 protein: CASSYIRDDTQYF; CDR3 DNA: TGTGCCAGCAGTTACATCAGGGATGATACGCAGTATTTT
clone size: .; D gene: TRBD2; J gene: TRBJ2-3; V gene: TRBV6-1; CDR3 protein: CASSGGLSNVRGGRDDTQYF; CDR3 DNA: TGTGCCAGCAGTGGCGGACTGAGTAACGTACGGGGGGGCCGGGATGATACGCAGTATTTT
clone size: .; D gene: .; J gene: TRBJ2-7; V gene: TRBV6-1; CDR3 protein: CASSEFVAGSSYEQYF; CDR3 DNA: TGTGCCAGCAGTGAATTTGTCGCCGGAAGCTCCTACGAGCAGTACTTC
clone size: .; D gene: .; J gene: TRBJ1-3; V gene: TRBV7-9; CDR3 protein: CASSYSSGGNTIYF; CDR3 DNA: TGTGCCAGCAGCTATTCGAGTGGTGGAAACACCATATATTTT
clone size: .; D gene: .; J gene: TRBJ2-7; V gene: TRBV30; CDR3 protein: CAWSLGRTYEQYF; CDR3 DNA: TGTGCCTGGAGTTTAGGGAGGACCTACGAGCAGTACTTC
clone size: .; D gene: TRBD2; J gene: TRBJ2-1; V gene: TRBV30; CDR3 protein: CAWAALANDEQFF; CDR3 DNA: TGTGCCTGGGCGGCACTAGCGAACGATGAGCAGTTCTTC
clone size: .; D gene: .; J gene: TRBJ2-1; V gene: TRBV7-9; CDR3 protein: CASSLATGSYNEQFF; CDR3 DNA: TGTGCCAGCAGCTTAGCCACAGGGTCCTACAATGAGCAGTTCTTC
clone size: once; D gene: TRBD2; J gene: TRBJ2-1; V gene: TRBV4-3; CDR3 protein: CASSQVVGTSGSRPYNEQFF; CDR3 DNA: TGCGCCAGCAGCCAAGTTGTGGGGACTAGCGGGAGCCGCCCCTACAATGAGCAGTTCTTC
clone size: .; D gene: .; J gene: TRBJ2-7; V gene: TRBV15; CDR3 protein: CATRKGLLYEQYF; CDR3 DNA: TGTGCCACCAGGAAGGGACTGCTGTACGAGCAGTACTTC
clone size: .; D gene: .; J gene: TRBJ1-2; V gene: TRBV9; CDR3 protein: CASSTTEGLQIGYTF; CDR3 DNA: TGTGCCAGCAGCACAACCGAGGGTTTACAGATCGGCTACACCTTC
clone size: .; D gene: TRBD1; J gene: TRBJ2-5; V gene: TRBV5-5; CDR3 protein: CASSPGTVETQYF; CDR3 DNA: TGTGCCAGCAGCCCTGGGACAGTAGAGACCCAGTACTTC
clone size: .; D gene: TRBD2; J gene: TRBJ2-7; V gene: TRBV19; CDR3 protein: CASSPWGGYEQYF; CDR3 DNA: TGTGCCAGTAGTCCCTGGGGGGGTTACGAGCAGTACTTC
clone size: once; D gene: TRBD1; J gene: TRBJ1-1; V gene: TRBV27; CDR3 protein: CASSLQGGVAEAFF; CDR3 DNA: TGTGCCAGCAGTTTACAGGGGGGAGTCGCTGAAGCTTTCTTT
clone size: once; D gene: .; J gene: TRBJ2-7; V gene: TRBV5-6; CDR3 protein: CASSLSQALAYEQYF; CDR3 DNA: TGTGCCAGCAGCTTGTCGCAGGCCCTTGCCTACGAGCAGTACTTC
clone size: .; D gene: .; J gene: TRBJ2-5; V gene: TRBV7-9; CDR3 protein: CASSTRTAQETQYF; CDR3 DNA: TGTGCCAGCAGCACCAGGACAGCCCAAGAGACCCAGTACTTC
clone size: .; D gene: .; J gene: TRBJ2-7; V gene: TRBV11-2; CDR3 protein: CASSSDAANYEQYF; CDR3 DNA: TGTGCCAGCAGCTCGGACGCGGCGAACTACGAGCAGTACTTC
clone size: .; D gene: TRBD1; J gene: TRBJ1-2; V gene: TRBV6-5; CDR3 protein: CASSFNTGALGYTF; CDR3 DNA: TGTGCCAGCAGTTTTAACACAGGGGCGCTTGGCTACACCTTC
clone size: .; D gene: .; J gene: TRBJ1-2; V gene: TRBV27; CDR3 protein: CASSWSSGELSYGYTF; CDR3 DNA: TGTGCCAGCAGTTGGTCTTCAGGGGAGTTAAGCTATGGCTACACCTTC
clone size: .; D gene: .; J gene: TRBJ2-7; V gene: TRBV9; CDR3 protein: CASSVGGNSYEQYF; CDR3 DNA: TGTGCCAGCAGCGTCGGGGGAAACTCCTACGAGCAGTACTTC
clone size: once; D gene: TRBD2; J gene: TRBJ2-7; V gene: TRBV6-7; CDR3 protein: CASWELAGLEQYF; CDR3 DNA: TGTGCCAGCTGGGAACTAGCGGGCCTCGAGCAGTACTTC
clone size: .; D gene: .; J gene: TRBJ2-1; V gene: TRBV5-1; CDR3 protein: CASSPLTGSNEQFF; CDR3 DNA: TGCGCCAGCAGCCCTCTCACAGGGTCGAATGAGCAGTTCTTC
clone size: .; D gene: .; J gene: TRBJ1-4; V gene: TRBV14; CDR3 protein: CASSQGYGYAAGGDREKLFF; CDR3 DNA: TGTGCCAGCAGCCAAGGGTACGGCTACGCGGCGGGAGGCGATAGGGAAAAACTGTTTTTT
clone size: .; D gene: .; J gene: TRBJ1-4; V gene: TRBV4-1; CDR3 protein: CASSLFPSPEGEKLFF; CDR3 DNA: TGCGCCAGCAGCCTATTCCCGAGCCCCGAGGGGGAAAAACTGTTTTTT
clone size: .; D gene: .; J gene: TRBJ2-2; V gene: TRBV11-2; CDR3 protein: CASTSRPTNTGELFF; CDR3 DNA: TGTGCCAGCACGTCCCGGCCTACGAACACCGGGGAGCTGTTTTTT
clone size: .; D gene: .; J gene: TRBJ1-1; V gene: TRBV20-1; CDR3 protein: CSAPKTAEAFF; CDR3 DNA: TGCAGTGCCCCTAAAACAGCAGAAGCTTTCTTT
clone size: .; D gene: .; J gene: TRBJ1-5; V gene: TRBV7-3; CDR3 protein: CASRNTEYSNQPQHF; CDR3 DNA: TGTGCCAGCAGGAACACAGAGTATAGCAATCAGCCCCAGCATTTT
clone size: .; D gene: .; J gene: TRBJ2-5; V gene: TRBV7-3; CDR3 protein: CASSLSFTGPWETQYF; CDR3 DNA: TGTGCCAGCAGCTTATCGTTCACAGGTCCTTGGGAGACCCAGTACTTC
clone size: .; D gene: TRBD2; J gene: TRBJ2-1; V gene: TRBV6-5; CDR3 protein: CASSFREGGPNEQFF; CDR3 DNA: TGTGCCAGCAGCTTTAGGGAGGGCGGACCCAATGAGCAGTTCTTC
clone size: once; D gene: .; J gene: TRBJ1-2; V gene: TRBV7-9; CDR3 protein: CASSPPQGDYGYTF; CDR3 DNA: TGTGCCAGCAGCCCACCCCAGGGTGACTATGGCTACACCTTC
clone size: once; D gene: TRBD1; J gene: TRBJ1-2; V gene: TRBV5-6; CDR3 protein: CASSLAPGGASYGYTF; CDR3 DNA: TGTGCCAGCAGCTTGGCCCCAGGGGGCGCAAGCTATGGCTACACCTTC
clone size: .; D gene: TRBD1; J gene: TRBJ1-1; V gene: TRBV14; CDR3 protein: CASSPDRGPNEAFF; CDR3 DNA: TGTGCCAGCAGCCCCGACAGGGGCCCAAATGAAGCTTTCTTT
clone size: .; D gene: .; J gene: TRBJ1-1; V gene: TRBV5-6; CDR3 protein: CASSSPFRDDTEAFF; CDR3 DNA: TGTGCCAGCAGCTCCCCTTTCAGGGATGACACTGAAGCTTTCTTT
clone size: .; D gene: .; J gene: TRBJ1-5; V gene: TRBV19; CDR3 protein: CASSIIVALVSNQPQHF; CDR3 DNA: TGTGCCAGTAGTATTATCGTGGCGCTTGTTAGCAATCAGCCCCAGCATTTT
clone size: .; D gene: .; J gene: TRBJ2-7; V gene: TRBV5-6; CDR3 protein: CASSWGTGEYEQYF; CDR3 DNA: TGTGCCAGCAGCTGGGGGACTGGAGAATACGAGCAGTACTTC
clone size: .; D gene: TRBD1; J gene: TRBJ1-4; V gene: TRBV27; CDR3 protein: CASRGQGAGEKLFF; CDR3 DNA: TGTGCCAGCAGAGGACAGGGGGCTGGGGAAAAACTGTTTTTT
clone size: .; D gene: .; J gene: TRBJ2-7; V gene: TRBV2; CDR3 protein: CASSVDRFYEQYF; CDR3 DNA: TGTGCCAGCAGTGTCGACAGGTTTTACGAGCAGTACTTC
clone size: .; D gene: .; J gene: TRBJ2-7; V gene: TRBV28; CDR3 protein: CASSLSSYEQYF; CDR3 DNA: TGTGCCAGCAGCCTTAGCTCCTACGAGCAGTACTTC
clone size: .; D gene: .; J gene: TRBJ1-1; V gene: TRBV25-1; CDR3 protein: CASSADGYTEAFF; CDR3 DNA: TGTGCCAGCAGTGCGGACGGATACACTGAAGCTTTCTTT
clone size: .; D gene: .; J gene: TRBJ2-5; V gene: TRBV11-3; CDR3 protein: CASSLPGAQETQYF; CDR3 DNA: TGTGCCAGCAGCTTACCGGGGGCACAAGAGACCCAGTACTTC
clone size: .; D gene: .; J gene: TRBJ2-1; V gene: TRBV5-6; CDR3 protein: CASSFWGYRNEQFF; CDR3 DNA: TGTGCCAGCAGCTTCTGGGGGTATAGAAATGAGCAGTTCTTC
clone size: .; D gene: .; J gene: TRBJ2-3; V gene: TRBV7-2; CDR3 protein: CASSPGGDVEYF; CDR3 DNA: TGTGCCAGCAGCCCAGGAGGGGACGTGGAGTATTTT
clone size: once; D gene: .; J gene: TRBJ2-7; V gene: TRBV13; CDR3 protein: CASSLPGDEQYF; CDR3 DNA: TGTGCCAGCAGCTTGCCGGGGGACGAGCAGTACTTC
clone size: once; D gene: TRBD1; J gene: TRBJ1-2; V gene: TRBV29-1; CDR3 protein: CSVPKEGQGVLYGYTF; CDR3 DNA: TGCAGCGTACCGAAAGAGGGACAGGGGGTTTTATATGGCTACACCTTC